Below, 3 T cell receptor beta chains from the same sample are listed, as sequenced in a study of OX40 agonist ivuxolimab in advanced cancers. The data were produced by immunoSEQ multiplex PCR, yet TCRdb's version contains in-frame clones alone and is incomplete. The table shows fewer than 95,000 clones, with approximately 85% occurring only once. The sequenced sample was CD4+ or CD8+ T cells sorted from blood, obtained in a trial of the OX40 agonist ivuxolimab. These receptors came from an adult with an advanced solid tumor such as melanoma, head and neck, liver or kidney cancer.

V and J are TRBV27 and TRBJ2-7; D uncertain. Trimming removed 3 bases from V and 2 bases from J, with 14 bases in between. CDR3 size: 15 residues. Germline CDR1 and CDR2: MNHEY and SMNVEV (reference sequence). The CDR3 nucleotides are TGTGCCAGCAGTTTGGAAGTAGGACGGACCTACGAGCAGTACTTC. Translation: CASSLEVGRTYEQYF.

This sequence joins TRBV2 and TRBJ1-2; 9 nucleotides align to TRBD1. V was pared by 7 bases and J by 8 bases, with 5 bases of the junction left unmatched. The CDR3 is 12 residues long. The germline V gene has CDR1 SNHLY and CDR2 FYNNEI. CDR3 coding DNA: TGTGCCAGCACCGTCGACAGGGGGGGCTACACCTTC. It translates to CASTVDRGGYTF.

This chain joins TRBV7-6 and TRBJ2-5; the D gene could be TRBD1 or TRBD2 (5 bases each). The CDR3 consists of 14 residues. CDR1 and CDR2 from the germline V gene are SGHVS and FNYEAQ. The germline V and J ends were trimmed by 7 bases and 5 bases, with 17 bases remaining between them. CDR3 in DNA: TGTGCCAGCATTTCGGTCATCGGGGCGGAGACCCAGTACTTC. It specifies CASISVIGAETQYF.